These T cell receptor beta chains were read from a single sample in a study of T-cell memory formation after mild COVID-19. Using its own MiXCR run on the 5' RACE reads, TCRdb lists one record per CDR3 protein. Here the sample spans 250,000 to 400,000 distinct CDR3 sequences, around 15% being singletons. The sequencing sample was made of PBMCs or a T cell subset sorted from them (not recorded which). The receptors here all came from a man aged 18 to 30 who had mild COVID-19 (a few samples of this study predate the infection). Cell type and time point are not known. Both conserved end residues are part of each CDR3. Fields, in order: clone size, D gene, J gene, V gene, CDR3 DNA, CDR3 protein. D genes are given only for firm matches. The size of a clone is reported for some rows only, either as once, few or many, or as a class for expanded clones.

clone size: -
D gene: -
J gene: TRBJ1-2
V gene: TRBV6-5
CDR3 DNA: TGTGCCAGCAGTCCCGGGACACCTATTAACTATGGCTACACCTTC
CDR3 protein: CASSPGTPINYGYTF

clone size: -
D gene: TRBD1
J gene: TRBJ1-2
V gene: TRBV7-9
CDR3 DNA: TGTGCCAGCAGCTTAGACAGGGGGCTCGATGGCTACACCTTC
CDR3 protein: CASSLDRGLDGYTF

clone size: many
D gene: TRBD2
J gene: TRBJ2-7
V gene: TRBV12-3/TRBV12-4
CDR3 DNA: TGTGCCAGCAGACAACCGGGACTAGGCGAGCAGTACTTC
CDR3 protein: CASRQPGLGEQYF

clone size: few
D gene: TRBD2
J gene: TRBJ2-7
V gene: TRBV5-6
CDR3 DNA: TGTGCCAGCAGGCATTTGGGACCTCCGGGACTAGCCGTCTTTTTCTACGAGCAGTACTTC
CDR3 protein: CASRHLGPPGLAVFFYEQYF

clone size: -
D gene: -
J gene: TRBJ1-6
V gene: TRBV4-1
CDR3 DNA: TGCGCCAGCAGCCAAGGGGGGCAGACCAGGGGACTCCACTTT
CDR3 protein: CASSQGGQTRGLHF

clone size: -
D gene: -
J gene: TRBJ2-7
V gene: TRBV30
CDR3 DNA: TGTGCCTGGAGTACTACAGGTTACGAGCAGTACTTC
CDR3 protein: CAWSTTGYEQYF

clone size: -
D gene: TRBD1
J gene: TRBJ1-4
V gene: TRBV5-1
CDR3 DNA: TGCGCCAGCAGCCCGTCCGGGACAGGGTCGACTAATGAAAAACTGTTTTTT
CDR3 protein: CASSPSGTGSTNEKLFF

clone size: -
D gene: TRBD2
J gene: TRBJ2-1
V gene: TRBV10-3
CDR3 DNA: TGTGCCATCAGTGACCTCGGACTAGCGGGGCTTGGTGAGCAGTTCTTC
CDR3 protein: CAISDLGLAGLGEQFF

clone size: few
D gene: -
J gene: TRBJ2-2
V gene: TRBV20-1
CDR3 DNA: TGCAGTGCTAGTCAGAACACCGGGGAGCTGTTTTTT
CDR3 protein: CSASQNTGELFF

clone size: many
D gene: TRBD1
J gene: TRBJ2-7
V gene: TRBV2
CDR3 DNA: TGTGCCAGCAGTTGGGACAGGGGCTACGAGCAGTACTTC
CDR3 protein: CASSWDRGYEQYF

clone size: -
D gene: -
J gene: TRBJ1-6
V gene: TRBV20-1
CDR3 DNA: TGCAGTGCTAATGACCCGCCGGGATATGAGCATAATTCACCCCTCCACTTT
CDR3 protein: CSANDPPGYEHNSPLHF

clone size: -
D gene: TRBD1
J gene: TRBJ1-6
V gene: TRBV7-2
CDR3 DNA: TGTGCCAGCAGCTTAGCTACGGGGATCCACAGGGGCCAATTTTCACCCCTCCACTTT
CDR3 protein: CASSLATGIHRGQFSPLHF

clone size: few
D gene: -
J gene: TRBJ2-2
V gene: TRBV19
CDR3 DNA: TGTGCCAGTAGTATACGGGGTTCCCCCCGTAGCACCGGGGAGCTGTTTTTT
CDR3 protein: CASSIRGSPRSTGELFF

clone size: few
D gene: TRBD2
J gene: TRBJ2-7
V gene: TRBV4-1
CDR3 DNA: TGCGCCAGCAGCCGGCTTCTAGCGGGGCCCTACGAGCAGTACTTC
CDR3 protein: CASSRLLAGPYEQYF

clone size: -
D gene: -
J gene: TRBJ2-5
V gene: TRBV7-7
CDR3 DNA: TGTGCCAGCAGTTTCGGACGTAAAGAGACCCAGTACTTC
CDR3 protein: CASSFGRKETQYF

clone size: once
D gene: TRBD1
J gene: TRBJ2-5
V gene: TRBV5-8
CDR3 DNA: TGTGCCAGCAGCTCACAGACTCGACCGGGACAGGGAAAGACCCAGTACTTC
CDR3 protein: CASSSQTRPGQGKTQYF

clone size: few
D gene: TRBD2
J gene: TRBJ2-1
V gene: TRBV4-2
CDR3 DNA: TGTGCCAGCAGCCAACAGGGACTAGCGGGGGGACTTTACAATGAGCAGTTCTTC
CDR3 protein: CASSQQGLAGGLYNEQFF

clone size: -
D gene: TRBD2
J gene: TRBJ2-1
V gene: TRBV10-3
CDR3 DNA: TGTGCCATCAGTGAGCCCGCCAGCGGGGGGTGGGATGAGCAGTTCTTC
CDR3 protein: CAISEPASGGWDEQFF

clone size: few
D gene: -
J gene: TRBJ1-1
V gene: TRBV7-9
CDR3 DNA: TGTGCCAGCAGCTTCCCAGGTTTGGCAGGGCATTATACTGAAGCTTTCTTT
CDR3 protein: CASSFPGLAGHYTEAFF

clone size: -
D gene: -
J gene: TRBJ2-7
V gene: TRBV12-3/TRBV12-4
CDR3 DNA: TGTGCCAGCAGTTTAATGGGGCCCTTCTACGAGCAGTACTTC
CDR3 protein: CASSLMGPFYEQYF

clone size: few
D gene: -
J gene: TRBJ1-1
V gene: TRBV10-3
CDR3 DNA: TGTGCCATCAGTGAATTCAGGGAAGGAACTGAAGCTTTCTTT
CDR3 protein: CAISEFREGTEAFF

clone size: -
D gene: -
J gene: TRBJ1-5
V gene: TRBV3-1
CDR3 DNA: TGTGCCAGCAGCCAAAACGGGGGTAGCAATCAGCCCCAGCATTTT
CDR3 protein: CASSQNGGSNQPQHF

clone size: -
D gene: TRBD1
J gene: TRBJ1-1
V gene: TRBV7-9
CDR3 DNA: TGTGCCAGCAGCTTACAGGGGGCGGGGACTGAAGCTTTCTTT
CDR3 protein: CASSLQGAGTEAFF

clone size: many
D gene: -
J gene: TRBJ2-2
V gene: TRBV28
CDR3 DNA: TGTGCCAGCAGTTTAGAGGGGGGAATCACCGGGGAGCTGTTTTTT
CDR3 protein: CASSLEGGITGELFF

clone size: few
D gene: -
J gene: TRBJ1-5
V gene: TRBV20-1
CDR3 DNA: TGCAGTGCTAGAACAGGGCTATTTAGCAATCAGCCCCAGCATTTT
CDR3 protein: CSARTGLFSNQPQHF

clone size: many
D gene: -
J gene: TRBJ2-2
V gene: TRBV12-3/TRBV12-4
CDR3 DNA: TGTGCCAGCAGTTTGTGGGGGGCGAGCGGGGAGCTGTTTTTT
CDR3 protein: CASSLWGASGELFF

clone size: -
D gene: -
J gene: TRBJ1-2
V gene: TRBV6-5
CDR3 DNA: TGTGCCAGCAGCGCCGGGGGCAACGCCAACTATGGCTACACCTTC
CDR3 protein: CASSAGGNANYGYTF

clone size: once
D gene: TRBD2
J gene: TRBJ2-1
V gene: TRBV4-3
CDR3 DNA: TGCGCCAGCAGACCGGGGGGGCTCTACAATGAGCAGTTCTTC
CDR3 protein: CASRPGGLYNEQFF

clone size: few
D gene: -
J gene: TRBJ1-2
V gene: TRBV12-3/TRBV12-4
CDR3 DNA: TGTGCCAGCAGCGCAGAGTTGCGAGGCTACACCTTC
CDR3 protein: CASSAELRGYTF

clone size: -
D gene: -
J gene: TRBJ1-1
V gene: TRBV5-4
CDR3 DNA: TGTGCCAGCGAGGACAGTCCATCCACTGAAGCTTTCTTT
CDR3 protein: CASEDSPSTEAFF

clone size: -
D gene: -
J gene: TRBJ1-6
V gene: TRBV28
CDR3 DNA: TGTGCCAGCCAAAACCGAGGTCTAGCCCTCCACTTT
CDR3 protein: CASQNRGLALHF

clone size: few
D gene: -
J gene: TRBJ2-5
V gene: TRBV11-3
CDR3 DNA: TGTGCCAGCAGCTCGGGACCTTCTGCAGAGACCCAGTACTTC
CDR3 protein: CASSSGPSAETQYF

clone size: -
D gene: TRBD1
J gene: TRBJ1-1
V gene: TRBV5-1
CDR3 DNA: TGCGCCAGCAGCGCCGGGACAGGTGGCACTGAAGCTTTCTTT
CDR3 protein: CASSAGTGGTEAFF

clone size: -
D gene: -
J gene: TRBJ1-4
V gene: TRBV28
CDR3 DNA: TGTGCCAGCAGTTTGAGACCCGGGAAGACAACTAATGAAAAACTGTTTTTT
CDR3 protein: CASSLRPGKTTNEKLFF

clone size: -
D gene: -
J gene: TRBJ1-3
V gene: TRBV20-1
CDR3 DNA: TGCAGTGCTAGCCTCGGGGGCTCTGGAAACACCATATATTTT
CDR3 protein: CSASLGGSGNTIYF

clone size: -
D gene: -
J gene: TRBJ2-7
V gene: TRBV7-8
CDR3 DNA: TGTGCCAGCAGCTCAACTGGACTGGGAGGCGAGCAGTACTTC
CDR3 protein: CASSSTGLGGEQYF

clone size: few
D gene: -
J gene: TRBJ2-5
V gene: TRBV28
CDR3 DNA: TGTGCCAGCAGTTCCGGCGGTGGGGTCAGGGCGGAGACCCAGTACTTC
CDR3 protein: CASSSGGGVRAETQYF

clone size: few
D gene: -
J gene: TRBJ2-3
V gene: TRBV12-3/TRBV12-4
CDR3 DNA: TGTGCCAGCAAACCGGGACTGACCCTTTCAGATACGCAGTATTTT
CDR3 protein: CASKPGLTLSDTQYF

clone size: few
D gene: -
J gene: TRBJ2-1
V gene: TRBV12-3/TRBV12-4
CDR3 DNA: TGTGCCAGCAGCCCGCTCGGGGTAGTCGGTTATGAGCAGTTCTTC
CDR3 protein: CASSPLGVVGYEQFF

clone size: -
D gene: -
J gene: TRBJ2-4
V gene: TRBV20-1
CDR3 DNA: TGCAGTGCTAGTGGGCTAGGCAAAAACATTCAGTACTTC
CDR3 protein: CSASGLGKNIQYF

clone size: few
D gene: -
J gene: TRBJ1-1
V gene: TRBV6-5
CDR3 DNA: TGTGCCAGCCGTCGGGGGTACCGGCCGGACACTGAAGCTTTCTTT
CDR3 protein: CASRRGYRPDTEAFF

clone size: -
D gene: -
J gene: TRBJ1-1
V gene: TRBV7-9
CDR3 DNA: TGTGCCGGCAGCCTCCAACAGAACACTGAAGCTTTCTTT
CDR3 protein: CAGSLQQNTEAFF

clone size: -
D gene: -
J gene: TRBJ2-7
V gene: TRBV10-1
CDR3 DNA: TGCGCCAGCAGATTGATGACAGCGAAACCCTACGAGCAGTACTTC
CDR3 protein: CASRLMTAKPYEQYF

clone size: many
D gene: TRBD1
J gene: TRBJ2-1
V gene: TRBV12-3/TRBV12-4
CDR3 DNA: TGTGCCAGCAGCTACAGGGGTTTGGACAATGAGCAGTTCTTC
CDR3 protein: CASSYRGLDNEQFF

clone size: -
D gene: -
J gene: TRBJ1-6
V gene: TRBV3-1
CDR3 DNA: TGTGCCAGCAGCCAGCGTCTGCGGGATTCACCCCTCCACTTT
CDR3 protein: CASSQRLRDSPLHF

clone size: -
D gene: -
J gene: TRBJ1-1
V gene: TRBV18
CDR3 DNA: TGTGCCAGCTCACCGGGACGGACCCACACTGAAGCTTTCTTT
CDR3 protein: CASSPGRTHTEAFF

clone size: -
D gene: -
J gene: TRBJ1-2
V gene: TRBV18
CDR3 DNA: TGTGCCAGCTCAGAGGGGCAGATGGGGCACTATGGCTACACCTTC
CDR3 protein: CASSEGQMGHYGYTF

clone size: few
D gene: -
J gene: TRBJ1-1
V gene: TRBV29-1
CDR3 DNA: TGCAGCGTTGATGCAGAGGGTGGCACTGAAGCTTTCTTT
CDR3 protein: CSVDAEGGTEAFF